This TCR beta chain came from a study of T cell changes during pregnancy in multiple sclerosis. Only in-frame clones appear in the TCRdb table, and some are missing; sequencing was by immunoSEQ multiplex PCR. In the table there are roughly 60,000 clones, about 92% of which are singletons. This clone appeared once. This clonotype was obtained from a female donor in good health, enrolled as a control in a pregnancy study. The sequenced sample was peripheral blood, obtained in the second trimester of pregnancy.

CDR3 sequence: CASSPQGWGTGELFF. CDR3 bases: TGTGCCAGCAGCCCACAGGGTTGGGGCACCGGGGAGCTGTTTTTT. The chain combines TRBV6-5 with TRBJ2-2, with TRBD1 as a possible D gene (6 bases). The CDR3 is 15 amino acids. Trimming took off 6 bases at V and 4 bases at J, with 15 bases between the two ends. CDR1 and CDR2 (germline): MNHEY, SVGAGI.